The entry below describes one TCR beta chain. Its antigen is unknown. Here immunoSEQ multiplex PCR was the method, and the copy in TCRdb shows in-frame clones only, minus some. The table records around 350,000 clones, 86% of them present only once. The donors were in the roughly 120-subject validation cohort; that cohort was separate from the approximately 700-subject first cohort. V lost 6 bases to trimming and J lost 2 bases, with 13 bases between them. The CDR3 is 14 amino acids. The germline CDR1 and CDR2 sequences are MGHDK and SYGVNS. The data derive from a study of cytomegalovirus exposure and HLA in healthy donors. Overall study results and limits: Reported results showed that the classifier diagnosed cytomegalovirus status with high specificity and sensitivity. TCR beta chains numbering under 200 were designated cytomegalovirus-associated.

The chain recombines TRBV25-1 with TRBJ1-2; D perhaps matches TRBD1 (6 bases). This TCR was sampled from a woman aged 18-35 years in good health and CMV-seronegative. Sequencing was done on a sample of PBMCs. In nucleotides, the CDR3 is TGTGCCAGCAGCGCCAGGGGTTACAACTATGGCTACACCTTC. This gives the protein CASSARGYNYGYTF.